These 28 T cell receptor beta chains were sequenced from one sample in a study of blood T cells in healthy people across ages. Next came a second PCR, run for about 6 to 12 cycles, which used a sample-barcoded 5' primer along with a J-beta primer mix. One entry per CDR3 protein results from TCRdb running MiXCR on the 5' RACE reads. This sample has about 670,000 distinct CDR3 sequences, with approximately 52% found just once. The sample was blood. The receptors stem from an elderly woman in good health.

In its sample, this clonotype was seen once. This rearrangement joins TRBV29-1 to TRBJ2-5, with D possibly matching TRBD1 (5 bases). This CDR3 is built from 14 residues. Germline V gives CDR1 SQVTM, CDR2 ANQGSEA. Trimming shortened V by 7 bases and J by 1 base, and 16 bases separated the two germline ends. CDR3 bases: TGCAGCGCCCTCGACAGCCCCCTCCAAGAGACCCAGTACTTC. Translating it yields CSALDSPLQETQYF.

The rearrangement links TRBV12-3 or TRBV12-4 to TRBJ2-5; D call uncertain. There are 16 residues in the CDR3. Trimming removed 3 bases at V and 5 bases at J, with 19 bases between. CDR3 protein: CASSFSRRPGWETQYF. The CDR3 DNA reads TGTGCCAGCAGTTTCAGTAGGCGCCCCGGGTGGGAGACCCAGTACTTC.

This clonotype was seen ten or more times. The junction and the germline gene differ at one end; a read error may be behind it. This chain uses TRBV20-1 with TRBJ2-5; 7 bases align to TRBD1. Germline V gene lookup returns CDR1 DFQATT and CDR2 SNEGSKA (reference sequence). The CDR3 sequence is 13 residues long. In nucleotides, the CDR3 is TGCAATGCTCTCCGGGACAGACAAGAGACCCAGTACTTC. Translated, it gives CNALRDRQETQYF.

This clonotype came up many times. This sequence may be a read error, since a much larger clone differs from it by one base. The rearrangement links TRBV7-8 to TRBJ2-3, with 13 bases that match TRBD2. V gave up 5 bases and J gave up 6 bases; unmatched junction bases: 2. Per the germline V gene, CDR1 is SGHVS and CDR2 is FQNEAQ. This CDR3 has 14 amino acids. CDR3 amino acids: CASSVLAGGDTQYF. Written as DNA, the CDR3 is TGTGCCAGCAGCGTACTAGCGGGAGGGGATACGCAGTATTTT.

The V call is TRBV21-1, the J call TRBJ1-5. TRBV21-1 is deemed a pseudogene. CDR3 length: 15 residues. CDR3 sequence reads: CASSRDTYSNQPQHF. Written as DNA, the CDR3 is TGTGCCAGCAGCCGCGACACTTATAGCAATCAGCCCCAGCATTTT.

About this clonotype itself: Just one base apart from a much larger clone, this may be a read error. The chain links TRBV20-1 to TRBJ2-5; D not certain. Trimming left V 1 base short and J 11 bases short, with 11 bases between. Germline-derived CDR1 and CDR2 are DFQATT and SNEGSKA (reference sequence). The CDR3 runs to 11 residues. Written as DNA, the CDR3 is TGCAGTGCTAGAGTGTGGGGTGAGCAGTACTTC. Its protein product is CSARVWGEQYF.

This clonotype was recorded once. The rearrangement joins TRBV4-1 to TRBJ2-3; the D is unclear. The CDR3 spans 14 residues. The germline V gene has CDR1 MGHRA and CDR2 YSYEKL. V lost 0 bases to trimming and J lost 2 bases, with 6 bases between them. The CDR3: CASSQELATDTQYF. In nucleotides, the CDR3 is TGCGCCAGCAGCCAAGAATTAGCCACAGATACGCAGTATTTT.

This clonotype has just one count. The chain couples TRBV11-2 to TRBJ2-1; 7 positions agree with TRBD2. V was pared by 4 bases and J by 4 bases, with 7 bases of the junction left unmatched. CDR3 length equals 15 residues. Germline CDR1 is SGHAT and CDR2 is FQNNGV. This CDR3 is CASSSVRGKYNEQFF. The DNA of the CDR3 is TGTGCCAGCAGCTCCGTGCGGGGGAAGTACAATGAGCAGTTCTTC.

The table lists this clonotype with many counts. The chain couples TRBV29-1 to TRBJ2-3, with a tentative D call TRBD1 (5 bases). CDR1 is SQVTM and CDR2 is ANQGSEA in the germline V gene. This CDR3 comprises 14 residues. The ends were cut back, 6 bases at V and 2 bases at J, with 15 bases in the middle. The CDR3 nucleotides read TGCAGCGTCTGGGGCGTCAGATCCACAGATACGCAGTATTTT. Encoded protein: CSVWGVRSTDTQYF.

CDR3 sequence: CASSVARYNEQFF. CDR3 sequence (DNA): TGTGCCAGCAGTGTGGCCCGTTACAATGAGCAGTTCTTC. The rearrangement links TRBV12-3 or TRBV12-4 to TRBJ2-1; D uncertain. CDR3 length: 13 residues. V lost 5 bases and J 4 bases, leaving 9 bases between the germline ends.

V and J are TRBV29-1 and TRBJ2-3; 8 bases match TRBD1. CDR3 length equals 14 residues. V dropped 6 bases and J dropped 1; count of bases not matched to a gene: 6. Germline V lookup: CDR1 SQVTM, CDR2 ANQGSEA. CDR3 nucleotide sequence: TGCAGCGTGCGGACAGGGCAAGGCACAGATACGCAGTATTTT. This encodes CSVRTGQGTDTQYF.

Worth noting for this clonotype: Its ends do not fully match the called genes, so a read error is possible. The chain is built from TRBV9 and TRBJ2-7; D possibly corresponds to TRBD2 (6 bases). The CDR3 has 14 residues. CDR1 and CDR2 from the germline V gene are SGDLS and YYNGEE. CDR3 residues: CANSVAAGTHEQYF. In nucleotides, the CDR3 is TGTGCCAACAGCGTAGCGGCGGGAACCCATGAGCAGTACTTC.

This clonotype was counted at least ten times. The CDR3 region has the DNA TGTGCCAGCAGCTTGGTATGGAGCAAGAGGCAGTATTTT. Residues: CASSLVWSKRQYF. The J gene is TRBJ2-3, the V gene TRBV7-3; D is ambiguous. V shed 3 bases and J shed 11 bases, with 15 bases lying between them. This CDR3 has 13 amino acids. Germline CDR1 reads SGHTA; CDR2 reads FQGTGA.

The V gene is TRBV6-2 or TRBV6-3, the J gene TRBJ2-4, with 8 positions matching TRBD1. The DNA end favors TRBJ2-7, so the J call may be wrong. The germline CDR1 and CDR2 sequences are MNHEY and SVGEGT. This CDR3 is 13 amino acids long. In nucleotides, the CDR3 is TGTGCCAGCAGTACAGGGGGAGGAAACGAGCAGTACTTC. Its translation is CASSTGGGNEQYF.

This chain uses TRBV12-3 or TRBV12-4 with TRBJ2-5; D is undetermined. Trimming cost V 8 bases and J 5 bases, with 15 bases left between them. CDR3 length: 13 amino acids. CDR3 nucleotides: TGTGCCAGCTCTAGGTGGGAATTTGAGACCCAGTACTTC. Its translation is CASSRWEFETQYF.

The chain is built from TRBV12-3 or TRBV12-4 and TRBJ1-1, with D unresolved. The CDR3 spans 12 residues. With 2 bases removed from V and 3 bases from J, the gap between germline ends came to 4 bases. CDR3 nucleotide sequence: TGTGCCAGCAGTTTACGGTACACTGAAGCTTTCTTT. This codes for CASSLRYTEAFF.

The V gene is TRBV7-3, the J gene TRBJ2-3, with 7 bases fitting TRBD2. Germline trimming cut 1 base from V and 0 bases from J; bases unmatched to any gene: 4. The CDR3 has 16 amino acids. Germline V gene data show CDR1 as SGHTA and CDR2 as FQGTGA. For the CDR3, the DNA is TGTGCCAGCAGCTTAATAGCGGGCTCTAGCACAGATACGCAGTATTTT. It is translated as CASSLIAGSSTDTQYF.

The chain links TRBV10-3 to TRBJ2-7; 13 bases match TRBD2. Gene TRBJ2-5 matches the end of the DNA better, so the J call may be wrong. Per germline, CDR1 ENHRY and CDR2 SYGVKD. The CDR3 has 14 residues. CDR3 sequence: CAPRLAGGQETQYF. As DNA, the CDR3 is TGTGCCCCCAGACTAGCGGGGGGCCAAGAGACCCAGTACTTC.

Here the CDR3 reads CASSVGNDRFGGYTF. In nucleotides, the CDR3 is TGTGCCAGCAGCGTAGGGAACGACAGATTTGGAGGCTACACCTTC. The V and J genes are TRBV9 and TRBJ1-2, with D perhaps TRBD1 (5 bases). Looked up from germline, CDR1 is SGDLS and CDR2 is YYNGEE. There are 15 residues in the CDR3. The V gene lost 0 bases and the J gene lost 8 bases, with 17 bases spanning the gap.

V usage is TRBV4-3 and J usage is TRBJ2-7, with D possibly matching TRBD2 (6 bases). V lost 2 bases and J 2 bases, leaving 7 bases between the germline ends. Germline V gives CDR1 LGHNA, CDR2 YSLEER. The CDR3 runs to 13 residues. The CDR3 spells CASSQRLAYEQYF. As DNA, the CDR3 is TGCGCCAGCAGCCAAAGACTAGCCTACGAGCAGTACTTC.

This clonotype was detected a few times. The chain is built from TRBV28 and TRBJ1-4, with D perhaps matching TRBD1 (5 bases). The V gene's germline CDR1 is MDHEN and CDR2 SYDVKM. Trimming took off 1 base at V and 2 bases at J, with 11 bases between the two ends. CDR3 length: 16 residues. The CDR3 DNA reads TGTGCCAGCAGTTTATTGAGGGGATCTACTAATGAAAAACTGTTTTTT. Amino acid sequence: CASSLLRGSTNEKLFF.

This clonotype appeared a few times. This may arise from a read error, as a much more abundant clone is one base away. The J gene is TRBJ2-6, the V gene TRBV7-3; D gene unclear. This CDR3 contains 17 residues. V lost 2 bases, J lost 0 bases, and 11 bases lay in between. Germline V CDR1 and CDR2: SGHTA, FQGTGA. CDR3 nucleotides: TGTGCCAGCAGCTTATCGTCGGCGAACTCTGGGGCCAACGTCCTGACTTTC. This sequence encodes CASSLSSANSGANVLTF.

The CDR3 nucleotides read TGTGCCAGCAGTGTAGAGGGGATCCAGCCCCAGCATTTT. Protein: CASSVEGIQPQHF. This chain links TRBV27 with TRBJ1-5, with D tentatively TRBD1 (5 bases). The CDR3 contains 13 residues. The V and J ends lost 5 bases and 7 bases respectively, with 12 bases between them. Germline loops: CDR1 MNHEY, CDR2 SMNVEV (reference sequence).

The J gene is TRBJ2-7, the V gene TRBV28, with TRBD2 identical over 8 bases. The DNA matches TRBJ2-5 better at its end, which makes the J call doubtful. This CDR3 region has 18 residues. CDR1 and CDR2 from the germline V gene are MDHEN and SYDVKM. The CDR3 is CASSPSPGGAGDQETQYF. CDR3 DNA: TGTGCCAGCAGTCCATCCCCCGGGGGAGCGGGGGATCAAGAGACCCAGTACTTC.

Worth noting for this clonotype: A much larger clone is a single base away; this may be a read error. The chain has TRBV29-1 and TRBJ2-5; D call uncertain. The germline V and J ends were trimmed by 7 bases and 4 bases, with 10 bases remaining between them. The CDR3 spans 11 residues. Germline V CDR1 and CDR2: SQVTM, ANQGSEA. DNA of the CDR3: TGCAGCGGTCTAGTAGGAGAGACCCAGTACTTC. Its protein is CSGLVGETQYF.

This clonotype was counted once. J is TRBJ2-5 and V is TRBV21-1. TRBV21-1 is deemed a pseudogene. This CDR3 spans 11 amino acids. The DNA of the CDR3 is TGTGCCAGGTCATCTGGGGAGACCCAGTACTTC. Translation gives CARSSGETQYF.

The chain is built from TRBV5-1 and TRBJ2-3; 11 bases agree with TRBD2. Unmatched junction bases numbered 10, after V lost 4 bases and J lost 3 bases. The CDR3 has 17 residues. Germline V gene sequence: CDR1 SGHRS, CDR2 YFSETQ. The CDR3, as DNA: TGCGCCAGCAGCCCGGCGAATAGCGGGAGGGGAACAGATACGCAGTATTTT. Protein product: CASSPANSGRGTDTQYF.

This clonotype was counted ten times or more. This chain connects TRBV5-1 to TRBJ1-5; possible D gene TRBD1, 6 bases. V was shortened by 4 bases and J by 0 bases, with 8 bases between the two germline ends. The CDR3 totals 14 residues. Germline V gene lookup returns CDR1 SGHRS and CDR2 YFSETQ. The DNA of the CDR3 is TGCGCCAGCAGCCCGACAGGTAGCAATCAGCCCCAGCATTTT. It codes for CASSPTGSNQPQHF.